This T cell receptor (beta chain) was retrieved from a study of cytomegalovirus exposure and HLA in healthy donors. Whole-study context: Roughly 180 million T cells yielded 100 million or so unique TCR beta sequences, as an earlier analysis found.

Comments on this clone: Antigen unknown.

A multiplex PCR was run with 60 Vbeta primers and 13 Jbeta primers. Generated by immunoSEQ multiplex PCR, the TCRdb table keeps only in-frame clones and is missing some. Of about 97,000 clones in the sample, 60% to 75% were seen once. Notes on the study in general: TCR beta chains associated with HLA were, in a later analysis, more clonally expanded than equally common others. By a later analysis, the bulk of CMV-associated TCR beta chains appeared HLA-restricted.

V was shortened by 7 bases and J by 5 bases, with 20 bases between the two germline ends. Germline-derived CDR1 and CDR2 are MNHEY and SVGAGI. The CDR3 extends over 15 amino acids. This TCR came from a woman in her thirties or forties in good health and CMV-seronegative. The chain recombines TRBV6-5 with TRBJ1-2, with a weak D call TRBD1 (5 bases). Sequenced material: PBMCs. CDR3 nucleotides: TGTGCCAGCACTATTGAGCCGGGTGGGGCATATGGCTACACCTTC. Translating gives CASTIEPGGAYGYTF.